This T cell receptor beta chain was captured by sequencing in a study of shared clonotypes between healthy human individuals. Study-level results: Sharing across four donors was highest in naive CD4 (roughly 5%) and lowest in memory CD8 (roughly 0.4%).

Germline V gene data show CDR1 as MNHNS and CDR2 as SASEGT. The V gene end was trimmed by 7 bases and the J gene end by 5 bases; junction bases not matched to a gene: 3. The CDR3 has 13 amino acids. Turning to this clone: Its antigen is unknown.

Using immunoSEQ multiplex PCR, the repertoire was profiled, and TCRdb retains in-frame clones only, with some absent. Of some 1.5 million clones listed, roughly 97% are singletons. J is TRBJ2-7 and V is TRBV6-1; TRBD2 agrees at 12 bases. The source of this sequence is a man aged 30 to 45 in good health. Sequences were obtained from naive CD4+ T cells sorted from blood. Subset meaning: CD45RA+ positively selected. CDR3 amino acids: CASNLAGGNEQYF. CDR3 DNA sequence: TGTGCCAGCAATCTAGCGGGAGGGAACGAGCAGTACTTC.